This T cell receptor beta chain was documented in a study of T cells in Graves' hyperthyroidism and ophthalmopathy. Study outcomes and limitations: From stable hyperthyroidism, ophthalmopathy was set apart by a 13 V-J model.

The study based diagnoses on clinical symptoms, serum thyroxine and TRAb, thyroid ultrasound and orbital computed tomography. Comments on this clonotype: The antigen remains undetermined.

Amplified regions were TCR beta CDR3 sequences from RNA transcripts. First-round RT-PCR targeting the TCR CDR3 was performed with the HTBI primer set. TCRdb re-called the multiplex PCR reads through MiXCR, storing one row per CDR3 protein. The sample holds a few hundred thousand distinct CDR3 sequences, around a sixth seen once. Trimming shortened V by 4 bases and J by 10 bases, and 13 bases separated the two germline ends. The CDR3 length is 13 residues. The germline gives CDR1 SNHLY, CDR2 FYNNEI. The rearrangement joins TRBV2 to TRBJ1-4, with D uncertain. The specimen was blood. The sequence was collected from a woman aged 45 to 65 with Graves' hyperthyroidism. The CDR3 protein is CASSGQLEGKLFF. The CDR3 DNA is TGTGCCAGCAGTGGACAACTCGAAGGAAAACTGTTTTTT.